Listed here are 21 T cell receptor beta chains from one sample, sequenced in a study of Graves' ophthalmopathy and Graves' hyperthyroidism. RNA transcripts yielded amplified TCR beta CDR3 regions. HTBI primers were used in a first-round RT-PCR, which preceded a second-round multiplex PCR. A single record per CDR3 protein comes from TCRdb applying MiXCR to the multiplex PCR reads. In the table there are around 1.1 million distinct CDR3 sequences, 36% of which are singletons. The specimen was peripheral blood or thyroid tissue (not recorded which). The receptors originated from an adult man with Graves' hyperthyroidism.

This clonotype was seen more than once but under ten times. CDR3 residues: CASSPPPLYEQYF. CDR3 DNA: TGTGCCAGCAGCCCCCCCCCCCTCTACGAGCAGTACTTC. The V gene is TRBV2, the J gene TRBJ2-7; D is unclear. Germline V gene lookup returns CDR1 SNHLY and CDR2 FYNNEI. The length of the CDR3 is 13 residues. V lost 6 bases and J 3 bases, leaving 12 bases between the germline ends.

This clonotype has a count of ten or more. The chain recombines TRBV12-3 or TRBV12-4 with TRBJ1-4, with D hard to call. V shed 3 bases and J shed 11 bases, with 13 bases lying between them. The CDR3 length is 13 residues. The CDR3 is CASSFGQAGKLFF. The CDR3 nucleotides read TGTGCCAGCAGTTTCGGTCAGGCCGGGAAACTGTTTTTT.

The table lists this clonotype with many counts. The chain employs TRBV7-3 and TRBJ2-5; tentatively, D is TRBD2 (6 bases). The CDR3 is made up of 15 amino acids. The germline V and J ends were trimmed by 3 bases and 6 bases, with 17 bases remaining between them. Germline values: CDR1 SGHTA, CDR2 FQGTGA. The CDR3 here is CASSFLRGEQQTQYF. As DNA, the CDR3 is TGTGCCAGCAGCTTCCTTCGCGGGGAACAACAGACCCAGTACTTC.

The V and J genes are TRBV10-3 and TRBJ1-1; D gene ambiguous. This CDR3 is 15 amino acids long. Germline V gene lookup returns CDR1 ENHRY and CDR2 SYGVKD. Deletions cut 4 bases from V and 1 base from J, with 13 bases between. The CDR3 nucleotides read TGTGCCATCAGTGGGTTGTCGGCAGGGAACACTGAAGCTTTCTTT. Translated, it gives CAISGLSAGNTEAFF.

The chain recombines TRBV19 with TRBJ1-1; D may be TRBD1 (6 bases). With 3 bases removed from V and 3 bases from J, the gap between germline ends came to 8 bases. Germline V gene data show CDR1 as LNHDA and CDR2 as SQIVND (reference sequence). This CDR3 is 13 amino acids long. This CDR3 reads CASSMKGDTEAFF. The DNA for the CDR3 is TGTGCCAGTAGTATGAAGGGGGACACTGAAGCTTTCTTT.

This clonotype was picked up many times. One junction end does not reproduce the germline sequence, and a read error may be involved. The V gene is TRBV2, the J gene TRBJ1-1; D not certain. The CDR3 has 14 residues. Germline V gives CDR1 SNHLY, CDR2 FYNNEI. The CDR3 protein is CASREERTGTEAFF. In DNA, the CDR3 is TGTGCCAGCAGGGAAGAGAGAACGGGCACTGAAGCTTTCTTT.

This sequence joins TRBV10-3 and TRBJ2-7; D may correspond to TRBD1 or TRBD2 (6 bases each). The germline V gene has CDR1 ENHRY and CDR2 SYGVKD. Trimming left V 7 bases short and J 4 bases short, with 11 bases between. The CDR3 covers 12 residues. The CDR3 protein is CAIKRGAYEQYF. The CDR3 nucleotides read TGTGCCATCAAGAGGGGGGCGTACGAGCAGTACTTC.

This clonotype was observed at least ten times. V is TRBV29-1 and J is TRBJ1-2, with TRBD1 matching 9 bases. Losses at the gene ends were 3 bases for V and 6 bases for J; bases not matched to a gene: 5. The germline V gene encodes CDR1 SQVTM and CDR2 ANQGSEA. This CDR3 is built from 13 residues. The CDR3 DNA reads as TGCAGCGTTGACTTGGGACAGGGAAATGGCTACACCTTC. Residues: CSVDLGQGNGYTF. Combining the CDR3 with reference TRBV29-1 and TRBJ1-2 gives the whole variable domain SAVISQKPSRDICQRGTSLTIQCQVDSQVTMMFWYRQQPGQSLTLIATANQGSEATYESGFVIDKFPISRPNLTFSTLTVSNMSPEDSSIYLCSVDLGQGNGYTFGSGTRLTVV.

This clonotype has just a few counts. This sequence joins TRBV5-1 and TRBJ2-7; no reliable D call. CDR1 is SGHRS and CDR2 is YFSETQ in the germline V gene. The CDR3 loop spans 13 amino acids. The V end was cut by 0 bases, the J end by 3 bases, with 7 bases between. The CDR3 sequence is CASSLDFDYEQYF. In nucleotides, the CDR3 is TGCGCCAGCAGCTTGGACTTTGACTACGAGCAGTACTTC.

In its sample, this clonotype was seen many times. The rearrangement links TRBV24-1 to TRBJ1-5; D not certain. Germline CDR1 KGHDR, CDR2 SFDVKD. V lost 8 bases and J 5 bases, leaving 12 bases between the germline ends. CDR3 length equals 13 residues. The CDR3 DNA sequence: TGTGCCACCAAGGGCAGCGTGTATCAGCCCCAGCATTTT. Translated, it gives CATKGSVYQPQHF.

At least ten counts were recorded for this clonotype. The V and J genes are TRBV9 and TRBJ2-5, with D uncertain. With 3 bases removed from V and 5 bases from J, the gap between germline ends came to 11 bases. The V gene's germline CDR1 is SGDLS and CDR2 YYNGEE. The CDR3 is 13 amino acids. As DNA, the CDR3 is TGTGCCAGCAGCGACGCCGGTGCGGAGACCCAGTACTTC. This sequence encodes CASSDAGAETQYF.

This clonotype was counted once. The junction differs from germline at one of its ends, possibly a read error. The rearrangement uses TRBV14 and TRBJ2-7; 7 nucleotides match TRBD1. This CDR3 spans 14 amino acids. Germline V CDR1 and CDR2: SGHDN, FVKESK. CDR3 in DNA: TGTGCCAGCAGCCAATGGGGGACAGAAGTCGAGCAGTGCTTC. Protein sequence: CASSQWGTEVEQCF.

This clonotype was seen once. The chain uses TRBV28 and TRBJ1-1; TRBD1 might be the D (5 bases). The germline V gene encodes CDR1 MDHEN and CDR2 SYDVKM. Trimming stripped 6 bases from V and 4 bases from J, with 15 bases between. CDR3 length: 14 amino acids. CDR3 sequence (DNA): TGTGCCAGCAGCCACGAGAAGGGGACCACTGAAGCTTTCTTT. Protein: CASSHEKGTTEAFF. The full variable domain, rest sourced from reference TRBV28 and TRBJ1-1, is DVKVTQSSRYLVKRTGEKVFLECVQDMDHENMFWYRQDPGLGLRLIYFSYDVKMKEKGDIPEGYSVSREKKERFSLILESASTNQTSMYLCASSHEKGTTEAFFGQGTRLTVV.

About this clonotype itself: Its ends do not fully match the called genes, so a read error is possible. V and J are TRBV7-2 and TRBJ2-7; 8 positions match TRBD2. CDR1 SGHTA and CDR2 FQGNSA come from the germline V gene. The CDR3 runs 12 residues. CDR3: CASSFLAGGLNF. CDR3 bases: TGTGCCAGCAGCTTCCTAGCGGGCGGGCTCAACTTC.

The CDR3 region is CAISAGQGIYGYTF. In nucleotides, the CDR3 is TGTGCCATCAGTGCGGGACAGGGGATCTATGGCTACACCTTC. The chain combines TRBV10-3 with TRBJ1-2, with 10 bases fitting TRBD1. The CDR3 is 14 residues long. V dropped 4 bases and J dropped 4; count of bases not matched to a gene: 3. Germline values: CDR1 ENHRY, CDR2 SYGVKD.

This clonotype has ten or more counts. The V gene is TRBV7-2, the J gene TRBJ2-5; tentatively, D is TRBD1 (6 bases). Deletions cut 3 bases from V and 2 bases from J, with 13 bases between. This CDR3 spans 15 amino acids. Germline-derived CDR1 and CDR2 are SGHTA and FQGNSA. CDR3 nucleotide sequence: TGTGCCAGCAGCTTGAGGGGGTTTAGTCAAGAGACCCAGTACTTC. It encodes CASSLRGFSQETQYF. The full variable domain, rest sourced from reference TRBV7-2 and TRBJ2-5, is GAGVSQSPSNKVTEKGKDVELRCDPISGHTALYWYRQSLGQGLEFLIYFQGNSAPDKSGLPSDRFSAERTGGSVSTLTIQRTQQEDSAVYLCASSLRGFSQETQYFGPGTRLLVL.

CDR3 sequence: CSYRGWSEQYF. The CDR3 region has the DNA TGCAGCTACAGGGGTTGGAGCGAGCAGTACTTC. The V and J genes are TRBV29-1 and TRBJ2-7; 7 positions agree with TRBD1. Trimming cost V 8 bases and J 6 bases; bases outside gene matches: 7. The CDR3 covers 11 residues. Per germline, CDR1 SQVTM and CDR2 ANQGSEA.

The rearrangement uses TRBV9 and TRBJ2-2, with D unclear. In germline, CDR1 is SGDLS, CDR2 YYNGEE. CDR3 length: 16 residues. V dropped 0 bases and J dropped 4 bases, with 13 bases sitting between them. DNA for the CDR3: TGTGCCAGCAGCGTAGCTTCTGGTAGTTCCACCGGGGAGCTGTTTTTT. Residues: CASSVASGSSTGELFF.

This clonotype was recorded a few times. J is TRBJ1-1 and V is TRBV18; D unclear. The V gene lost 4 bases and the J gene lost 8 bases, with 11 bases spanning the gap. This CDR3 is built from 12 residues. Germline CDR1 KGHSH, CDR2 LQKENI. CDR3 in amino acids: CASSLKFAEAFF. The CDR3 nucleotides read TGTGCCAGCTCACTGAAGTTCGCGGAAGCTTTCTTT.

The chain employs TRBV9 and TRBJ1-4; D not certain. CDR3 length: 14 residues. CDR1 is SGDLS, CDR2 YYNGEE, per germline. Trimming removed 7 bases at V and 4 bases at J, with 14 bases between. The CDR3 DNA is TGTGCCAGCGGCCTTGGTAGTTTTAATGAAAAACTGTTTTTT. This encodes CASGLGSFNEKLFF. The full variable domain, in which reference TRBV9 and TRBJ1-4 provide the parts outside the CDR3, is DSGVTQTPKHLITATGQRVTLRCSPRSGDLSVYWYQQSLDQGLQFLIQYYNGEERAKGNILERFSAQQFPDLHSELNLSSLELGDSALYFCASGLGSFNEKLFFGSGTQLSVL.

Only a few counts were recorded for this clonotype. CDR3: CASSPTGQAGNQPQHF. As DNA, the CDR3 is TGTGCCAGCTCACCCACCGGACAAGCGGGCAATCAGCCCCAGCATTTT. V usage is TRBV19 and J usage is TRBJ1-5; D perhaps matches TRBD1 (5 bases). Germline V gene sequence: CDR1 LNHDA, CDR2 SQIVND (reference sequence). The CDR3 extends over 16 amino acids. The germline V and J ends were trimmed by 9 bases and 2 bases, with 20 bases remaining between them.